In this sample, the clone carrying this TCR beta chain turned up many times. Its specificity is unknown. V lost 0 bases, J lost 2 bases, and 4 bases stayed unmatched. The germline gives CDR1 SGDLS, CDR2 YYNGEE. There are 16 residues in the CDR3. This specimen comes from a study of regulatory T cells in long-lasting Graves disease. Points from the study as a whole: The sample size was small, and this may have reduced accuracy. Among persistent patients, a larger number of public clonotypes were shared (around 3,000) than among newly diagnosed patients (around 980).

iRepertoire HTBI primers and Arm-PCR of CDR3 regions built TCR beta libraries. TCRdb itself ran the multiplex PCR reads through MiXCR, one entry per CDR3 protein. The table shows 350,000 to 450,000 distinct CDR3 sequences, with 15% occurring only once. Time point defined: newly diagnosed GD, antithyroid drugs for less than 3 months. PBMC-derived RNA was used for the TCR library. The same data also contributed to another study, on T cells in Graves' hyperthyroidism and ophthalmopathy. That report notes: Hyperthyroidism had been newly diagnosed in patients aged 18 to 65, and its duration was under 2 months.

The chain couples TRBV9 to TRBJ2-1; 8 nucleotides line up with TRBD1. This sequence was found in a woman in her forties with Graves disease. The sample consisted of peripheral blood mononuclear cells (PBMCs), taken at new diagnosis, from a patient treated with antithyroid drugs. CDR3 loop: CASSVDGGQAYNEQFF. CDR3 nucleotide sequence: TGTGCCAGCAGCGTAGATGGGGGACAGGCCTACAATGAGCAGTTCTTC.